These 29 T cell receptor beta chains share one sample of origin, sequenced in a study of blood T cells in healthy people across ages. The use of a sample-barcoded 5' primer and a J-beta primer mix characterized a second PCR of 7 to 11 cycles. TCRdb recomputed calls from the 5' RACE reads with MiXCR, one row per CDR3 protein. Of fewer than 2,000,000 distinct CDR3 sequences listed, approximately 40% are singletons. Sequences were obtained from blood. The receptors originated from a human donor in good health.

The chain employs TRBV5-1 and TRBJ2-6; unclear D gene. The germline CDR1 and CDR2 sequences are SGHRS and YFSETQ. The V gene lost 0 bases and the J gene lost 4 bases, with 20 bases spanning the gap. This CDR3 spans 19 amino acids. For the CDR3, the DNA is TGCGCCAGCAGCTTGGCCCCCCCCTCCAAGGCGTGGGGGGCCAACGTCCTGACTTTC. Its protein is CASSLAPPSKAWGANVLTF.

This clonotype has more than one count but fewer than ten. This chain uses TRBV9 with TRBJ2-3; D uncertain. The CDR3 totals 13 residues. Trimming shortened V by 2 bases and J by 4 bases, and 8 bases separated the two germline ends. Per the germline V gene, CDR1 is SGDLS and CDR2 is YYNGEE. CDR3 loop: CASSVRWPDTQYF. In nucleotides, the CDR3 is TGTGCCAGCAGCGTTAGATGGCCAGATACGCAGTATTTT.

The sample holds a few counts of this clonotype. This chain links TRBV20-1 with TRBJ2-1; possibly TRBD1 for D (6 bases). Germline assignment: CDR1 DFQATT and CDR2 SNEGSKA (reference sequence). The CDR3 has 12 residues. With 1 base removed from V and 13 bases from J, the gap between germline ends came to 14 bases. The CDR3 loop reads CSARATQGFQFF. The CDR3 DNA follows: TGCAGTGCTAGAGCTACACAGGGTTTTCAGTTCTTC.

The CDR3 DNA follows: TGCGCCAGCAGCCAAGATGTGGGCCGGGCGGCCGAGACCCAGTACTTC. As protein: CASSQDVGRAAETQYF. V gene TRBV4-3 combines with J gene TRBJ2-5; D call uncertain. V was shortened by 0 bases and J by 5 bases, with 16 bases between the two germline ends. The CDR3 contains 16 residues. The germline gives CDR1 LGHNA, CDR2 YSLEER.

A remark on this clonotype: A junction boundary mismatches the germline segment, possibly from a read error. The genes are TRBV27 and TRBJ1-1; D is unresolved. Germline assignment: CDR1 MNHEY and CDR2 SMNVEV (reference sequence). The CDR3 sequence is 14 residues long. The DNA for the CDR3 is TGTGCCAGCAGTTTATACCAGGCGAACACTGAGGCTTTCTTT. Its protein product is CASSLYQANTEAFF.

This clonotype was detected only a few times. The V and J genes are TRBV7-9 and TRBJ2-3; D is unresolved. Trimming removed 4 bases from V and 0 bases from J, with 14 bases in between. The CDR3 has 16 amino acids. Per the germline V gene, CDR1 is SEHNR and CDR2 is FQNEAQ (reference sequence). This CDR3 is CASSSRRASSTDTQYF. CDR3 nucleotide sequence: TGTGCCAGCAGCTCCCGCCGGGCCTCTAGCACAGATACGCAGTATTTT. Using reference TRBV7-9 and TRBJ2-3 for the parts outside the CDR3, the full variable domain is DTGVSQNPRHKITKRGQNVTFRCDPISEHNRLYWYRQTLGQGPEFLTYFQNEAQLEKSRLLSDRFSAERPKGSFSTLEIQRTEQGDSAMYLCASSSRRASSTDTQYFGPGTRLTVL.

This chain links TRBV7-3 with TRBJ2-1, with 8 nucleotides matching TRBD1. The CDR3 has 14 amino acids. The V and J ends lost 0 bases and 8 bases, in that order; junction bases with no gene match: 3. Per germline, CDR1 SGHTA and CDR2 FQGTGA. The CDR3 region is CASSLTRGLYEQFF. The CDR3 region has the DNA TGTGCCAGCAGCTTAACCAGGGGGCTCTATGAGCAGTTCTTC.

The genes are TRBV6-1 and TRBJ2-7; tentatively, D is TRBD2 (5 bases). Germline V gives CDR1 MNHNS, CDR2 SASEGT. Trimming stripped 3 bases from V and 3 bases from J, with 18 bases between. CDR3 length: 16 amino acids. The CDR3 spells CASSDTTWRVLYEQYF. The CDR3 bases are TGTGCCAGCAGTGATACGACATGGCGGGTCCTCTACGAGCAGTACTTC.

This clonotype has a handful of counts. One junction end disagrees with the germline gene, perhaps due to a read error. This chain connects TRBV10-3 to TRBJ2-5; D call uncertain. CDR1 and CDR2 (germline): ENHRY, SYGVKD. The CDR3 runs to 14 residues. DNA for the CDR3: TGTGCCATCAGCGAGTCCCCTACTAAAGAGACCCAGTACTTC. Its protein product is CAISESPTKETQYF.

To note about this clonotype: One end of the junction is discordant with germline, which a read error may explain. The genes are TRBV4-1 and TRBJ1-2, with 7 positions matching TRBD1. CDR1 is MGHRA, CDR2 YSYEKL, per germline. This CDR3 region has 16 residues. The CDR3 region is CANSRTGGRPNYGYTF. Here the CDR3 DNA reads TGCGCCAACAGCAGGACAGGTGGGAGGCCTAACTATGGCTACACCTTC.

The V call is TRBV7-9, the J call TRBJ2-5; D is uncertain. The J call is in doubt because the DNA end fits TRBJ2-7 better. Germline V gene sequence: CDR1 SEHNR, CDR2 FQNEAQ (reference sequence). There are 15 residues in the CDR3. The CDR3 protein is CASSLLMWPNYEQYF. The CDR3 DNA follows: TGTGCCAGCAGCTTATTAATGTGGCCGAACTACGAGCAGTACTTC.

V is TRBV19 and J is TRBJ2-1, with 10 bases identical to TRBD1. After removal of 10 bases from V and 7 bases from J, the junction contained 4 bases not matched to a gene. CDR1 LNHDA and CDR2 SQIVND come from the germline V gene (reference sequence). The CDR3 contains 12 residues. CDR3 DNA sequence: TGTGCCACGAGGACAGGGGGGAATGAGCAGTTCTTC. This translates into CATRTGGNEQFF. Full variable domain (missing parts from reference TRBV19 and TRBJ2-1): DGGITQSPKYLFRKEGQNVTLSCEQNLNHDAMYWYRQDPGQGLRLIYYSQIVNDFQKGDIAEGYSVSREKKESFPLTVTSAQKNPTAFYLCATRTGGNEQFFGPGTRLTVL.

This clonotype was observed a few times. The chain uses TRBV20-1 and TRBJ2-6; D remains ambiguous. Deletions cut 0 bases from V and 0 bases from J, with 15 bases between. Germline assignment: CDR1 DFQATT and CDR2 SNEGSKA (reference sequence). The CDR3 has 18 residues. CDR3 nucleotide sequence: TGCAGTGCTAGAGATTTTTCGGGTGCAAACTCTGGGGCCAACGTCCTGACTTTC. It encodes CSARDFSGANSGANVLTF.

With regard to this clonotype: Here the CDR3 omits its conserved ending phenylalanine or tryptophan, so a read error is the likely source. The chain uses TRBV7-3 and TRBJ2-7; no reliable D call. With 2 bases removed from V and 5 bases from J, the gap between germline ends came to 4 bases. Germline V gene sequence: CDR1 SGHTA, CDR2 FQGTGA. The CDR3 runs 11 residues. CDR3 protein: CASSLGNEQYY. The CDR3 DNA reads as TGTGCCAGCAGCTTAGGTAACGAGCAGTACTAC.

The chain recombines TRBV19 with TRBJ2-7; 7 bases agree with TRBD2. The tail of the sequence fits TRBJ2-5 better, so the J call may be wrong. The CDR3 spans 16 residues. In germline, CDR1 is LNHDA, CDR2 SQIVND (reference sequence). The DNA of the CDR3 is TGTGCCAGTACCCCGGGCAGGGAGGGCCTGGGAGAGACCCAGTACTTC. This gives the protein CASTPGREGLGETQYF.

This chain uses TRBV29-1 with TRBJ2-7, with D possibly TRBD2 on 5 matching bases. The germline V gene encodes CDR1 SQVTM and CDR2 ANQGSEA. V lost 7 bases and J 6 bases, leaving 13 bases between the germline ends. The CDR3 is 11 amino acids. The CDR3: CSAGEGSEQYF. The CDR3 DNA follows: TGCAGCGCTGGAGAGGGTAGCGAGCAGTACTTC.

The V and J genes are TRBV3-1 and TRBJ2-3; the D is unclear. CDR1 is LGHDT and CDR2 is YNNKEL in the germline V gene (reference sequence). The germline V and J ends were trimmed by 4 bases and 14 bases, with 22 bases remaining between them. This CDR3 contains 14 residues. For the CDR3, the DNA is TGTGCCAGCAGCCGGGCTGGATCAGGAGATATGCGGTATTTT. It is translated as CASSRAGSGDMRYF.

The chain couples TRBV20-1 to TRBJ2-1, with 12 bases fitting TRBD2. The V and J ends lost 6 bases and 8 bases, in that order; junction bases with no gene match: 17. CDR1 is DFQATT and CDR2 is SNEGSKA in the germline V gene (reference sequence). The CDR3 loop spans 17 amino acids. The CDR3 coding sequence is TGCAGTGCCGAGGCCACCGGAACTAGCGGGGGGATTGATGAGCAGTTCTTC. Translation: CSAEATGTSGGIDEQFF.

This clonotype was picked up a small number of times. J is TRBJ1-4 and V is TRBV29-1, with D unresolved. This CDR3 contains 13 residues. V dropped 4 bases and J dropped 10 bases, with 16 bases sitting between them. The V gene's germline CDR1 is SQVTM and CDR2 ANQGSEA. The CDR3 nucleotides are TGCAGCGTTGGACCCCTGATGGAAGGAAAACTGTTTTTT. Its protein is CSVGPLMEGKLFF.

This clonotype was picked up a small number of times. This chain joins TRBV29-1 and TRBJ2-7; 8 nucleotides agree with TRBD1. The DNA end is more similar to TRBJ2-1, so the J call may be wrong. Looked up from germline, CDR1 is SQVTM and CDR2 is ANQGSEA. This CDR3 comprises 14 residues. The CDR3 bases are TGCAGCGTTGTGAACAGGGGGGTATCCTACGAGCAGTTCTTC. It encodes CSVVNRGVSYEQFF.

The chain employs TRBV19 and TRBJ1-1, with 9 bases that match TRBD1. V gave up 4 bases and J gave up 4 bases; unmatched junction bases: 7. The CDR3 spans 15 residues. Germline CDR1 and CDR2: LNHDA and SQIVND (reference sequence). The chain's CDR3 is CASSTQGATSTEAFF. The CDR3 region has the DNA TGTGCCAGTAGTACACAGGGGGCAACTAGCACTGAAGCTTTCTTT.

Comment on this clonotype: A read error may produce the germline difference seen at one junction end. V usage is TRBV20-1 and J usage is TRBJ2-5; 7 nucleotides align to TRBD1. Per the germline V gene, CDR1 is DFQATT and CDR2 is SNEGSKA (reference sequence). The CDR3 is 14 residues long. The CDR3 coding sequence is TGCGGTGCTAGAGACAGGGTTTGGATAGAGACCCAGTACTTC. It specifies CGARDRVWIETQYF.

This clonotype was counted a few times. The CDR3 protein is CASSSRGVSTDTQYF. CDR3 in DNA: TGTGCCAGCAGTTCCCGCGGGGTTAGCACAGATACGCAGTATTTT. V and J are TRBV28 and TRBJ2-3, with D perhaps matching TRBD2 (6 bases). This CDR3 contains 15 residues. Germline lookup yields CDR1 MDHEN and CDR2 SYDVKM. Trimming took 4 bases from V and 0 from J, leaving 11 bases between them.

J is TRBJ2-2 and V is TRBV29-1; no definite D call. Germline CDR1 reads SQVTM; CDR2 reads ANQGSEA. V lost 1 base and J 2 bases, leaving 14 bases between the germline ends. The CDR3 runs 16 residues. The CDR3 DNA follows: TGCAGCGTTGAAGTTGACGGCCGACCAAACACCGGGGAGCTGTTTTTT. This translates into CSVEVDGRPNTGELFF.

This sequence joins TRBV7-2 and TRBJ2-3; D perhaps matches TRBD2 (6 bases). CDR1 SGHTA and CDR2 FQGNSA come from the germline V gene. Trimming removed 4 bases from V and 2 bases from J, with 13 bases in between. The CDR3 has 15 residues. CDR3: CASSYLGEDTDTQYF. In DNA form, the CDR3 reads TGTGCCAGCAGCTACCTAGGGGAGGACACAGATACGCAGTATTTT.

J is TRBJ2-1 and V is TRBV4-3; tentatively, D is TRBD2 (6 bases). The V end was cut by 1 base, the J end by 9 bases, with 13 bases between. The germline CDR1 and CDR2 sequences are LGHNA and YSLEER. The CDR3 totals 14 residues. The CDR3 reads CASSQGGTAGEQFF. In DNA form, the CDR3 reads TGCGCCAGCAGCCAAGGCGGGACTGCCGGTGAGCAGTTCTTC.

This CDR3 reads CASTGTGDSSPLHF. The CDR3 nucleotides read TGCGCCAGTACCGGGACAGGGGATAGTTCACCCCTCCACTTT. This chain links TRBV5-1 with TRBJ1-6, with TRBD1 matching over 10 bases. This CDR3 spans 14 amino acids. Looked up from germline, CDR1 is SGHRS and CDR2 is YFSETQ. V was pared by 8 bases and J by 9 bases, with 8 bases of the junction left unmatched.

This clonotype was seen repeatedly, ten times or more. V is TRBV12-3 or TRBV12-4 and J is TRBJ1-2, with D unresolved. The length of the CDR3 is 12 residues. V lost 1 base to trimming and J lost 8 bases, with 8 bases between them. The CDR3 loop is CASSLGAGGYTF. The CDR3 DNA reads TGTGCCAGCAGTTTAGGTGCGGGGGGCTACACCTTC.

The genes are TRBV4-2 and TRBJ2-3, with D unresolved. The germline V gene encodes CDR1 LGHNA and CDR2 YNFKEQ. V lost 5 bases, J lost 4 bases, and 13 bases lay in between. The CDR3 spans 14 residues. The CDR3 DNA sequence: TGTGCCAGCAGCTCAAAAATAGGGTCAGATACGCAGTATTTT. Its translation is CASSSKIGSDTQYF.